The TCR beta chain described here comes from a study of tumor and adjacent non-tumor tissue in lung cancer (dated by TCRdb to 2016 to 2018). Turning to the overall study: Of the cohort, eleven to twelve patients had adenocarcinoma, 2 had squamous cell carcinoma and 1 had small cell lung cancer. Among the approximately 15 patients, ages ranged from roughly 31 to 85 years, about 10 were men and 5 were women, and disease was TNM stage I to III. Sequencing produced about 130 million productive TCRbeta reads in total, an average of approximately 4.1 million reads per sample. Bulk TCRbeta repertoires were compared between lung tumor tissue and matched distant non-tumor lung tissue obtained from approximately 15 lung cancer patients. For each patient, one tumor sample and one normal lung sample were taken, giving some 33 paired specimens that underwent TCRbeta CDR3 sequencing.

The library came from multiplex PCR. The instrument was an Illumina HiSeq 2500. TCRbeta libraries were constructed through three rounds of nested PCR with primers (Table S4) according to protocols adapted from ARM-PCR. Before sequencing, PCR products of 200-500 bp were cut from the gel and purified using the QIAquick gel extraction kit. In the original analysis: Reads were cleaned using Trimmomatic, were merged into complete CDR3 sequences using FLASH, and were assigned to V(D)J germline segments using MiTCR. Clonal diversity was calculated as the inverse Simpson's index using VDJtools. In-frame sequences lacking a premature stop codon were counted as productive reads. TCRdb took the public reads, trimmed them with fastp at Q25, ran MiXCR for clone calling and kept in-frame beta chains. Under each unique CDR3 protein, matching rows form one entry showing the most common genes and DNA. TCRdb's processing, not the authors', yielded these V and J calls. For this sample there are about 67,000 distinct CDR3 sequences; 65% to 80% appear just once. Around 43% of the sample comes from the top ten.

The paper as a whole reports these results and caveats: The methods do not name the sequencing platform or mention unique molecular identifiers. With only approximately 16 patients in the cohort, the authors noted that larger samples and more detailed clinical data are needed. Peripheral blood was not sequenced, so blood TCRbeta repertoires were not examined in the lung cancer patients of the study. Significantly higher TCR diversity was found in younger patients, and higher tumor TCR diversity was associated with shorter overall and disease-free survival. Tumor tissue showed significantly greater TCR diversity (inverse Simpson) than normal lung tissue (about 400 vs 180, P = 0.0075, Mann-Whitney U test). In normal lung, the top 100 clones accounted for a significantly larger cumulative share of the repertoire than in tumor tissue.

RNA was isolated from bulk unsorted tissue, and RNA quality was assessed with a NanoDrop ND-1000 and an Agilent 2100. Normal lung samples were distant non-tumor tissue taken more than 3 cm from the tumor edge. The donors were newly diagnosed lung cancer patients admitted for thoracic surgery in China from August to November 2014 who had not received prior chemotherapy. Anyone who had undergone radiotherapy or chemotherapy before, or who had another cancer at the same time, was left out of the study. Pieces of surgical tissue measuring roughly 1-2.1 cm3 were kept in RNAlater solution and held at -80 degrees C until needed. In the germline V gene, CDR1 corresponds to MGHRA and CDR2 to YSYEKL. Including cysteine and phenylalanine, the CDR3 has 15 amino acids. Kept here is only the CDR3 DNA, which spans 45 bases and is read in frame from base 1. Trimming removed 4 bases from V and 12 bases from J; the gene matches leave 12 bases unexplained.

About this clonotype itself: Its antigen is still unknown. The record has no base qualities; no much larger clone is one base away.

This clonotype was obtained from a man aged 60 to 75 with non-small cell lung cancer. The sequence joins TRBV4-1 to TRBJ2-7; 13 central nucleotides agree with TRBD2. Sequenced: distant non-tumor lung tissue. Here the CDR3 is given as CASSLERTSGSLSYF. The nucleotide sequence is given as TGCGCCAGCAGCCTAGAGCGGACTAGCGGGAGTCTGTCGTACTTC.